This T cell receptor beta chain was identified during a study of molecular identifiers for immune sequencing clone quantification. In preparing bulk TCR libraries, previously described methods and listed TCR primers were used. TCRdb re-called the PCR reads with MiXCR, one entry per CDR3 protein. The sample records fewer than 75,000 distinct CDR3 sequences, less than 20% being singletons. The CDR3 sequence is 15 residues long. V lost 4 bases, J lost 4 bases, and 6 bases stayed unmatched. The sequencing input was naive CD8+ T cells from blood, with Jurkat cell RNA spiked in. Subset described: FACS-sorted CD8+CD4-CCR7+CD45RA+ naive T cells. The sequence was obtained from a human donor in good health. Some libraries in this study had Jurkat cell RNA spiked in. V gene TRBV12-3 or TRBV12-4 combines with J gene TRBJ1-5, with 8 bases that match TRBD1. Written as DNA, the CDR3 is TGTGCCAGCAGTTCGCCCGGGACAGGTAATCAGCCCCAGCATTTT. Amino acids: CASSSPGTGNQPQHF.